A single sample is the source of the 5 T cell receptor beta chains below, sequenced in a study of blood T cell repertoires in COVID-19. This table comes from immunoSEQ multiplex PCR, and its TCRdb copy is limited to in-frame clones, with some not included. Of 260,000 or so clones listed, about nine tenths are singletons. Sequencing used PBMCs or T cells enriched from blood (not recorded which). All receptors derive from a woman aged 25 to 39 with acute COVID-19.

The gene calls are TRBV10-1 and TRBJ2-7, with 9 bases identical to TRBD2. The CDR3 consists of 14 residues. V lost 6 bases and J lost 5; bases outside the gene matches: 8. Germline-derived CDR1 and CDR2 are WNHNN and SYGVQD (reference sequence). DNA for the CDR3: TGCGCCAGCAGCAAAAGCGGGGGGTATGACGAGCAGTACTTC. Translated: CASSKSGGYDEQYF.

Only one count was recorded for this clone. This chain connects TRBV4-1 to TRBJ1-6; the D gene is possibly TRBD1 (5 bases). CDR3 size: 15 residues. Germline CDR1 is MGHRA and CDR2 is YSYEKL. Between the trimmed V and J ends, which lost 5 bases and 9 bases, there was a span of 17 bases. Here the CDR3 DNA reads TGCGCCAGCAGCTACGCTGGGGCGGTGGGTTCACCCCTCCACTTT. Translating it yields CASSYAGAVGSPLHF.

The CDR3 loop is CASTSLGTGGNTEAFF. As DNA, the CDR3 is TGTGCCAGCACCAGCCTTGGGACAGGCGGAAACACTGAAGCTTTCTTT. The genes are TRBV3-1 (or the pseudogene TRBV3-2) and TRBJ1-1; 8 positions agree with TRBD1. Germline trimming cut 7 bases from V and 2 bases from J; bases unmatched to any gene: 12. The germline V gene has CDR1 LGHDT and CDR2 YNNKEL (reference sequence). The CDR3 is made up of 16 amino acids.

The chain joins TRBV5-6 to TRBJ1-4; the D is unclear. CDR1 SGHDT and CDR2 YYEEEE come from the germline V gene. The V end was cut by 4 bases, the J end by 3 bases, with 16 bases between. The CDR3 totals 16 residues. This CDR3 reads CASSRRTLGANEKLFF. Here the CDR3 DNA reads TGTGCCAGCAGCCGGAGAACCCTCGGGGCTAATGAAAAACTGTTTTTT.

This clone was seen once. The chain employs TRBV9 and TRBJ1-2, with 7 bases matching TRBD1. The CDR3 covers 15 residues. Germline CDR1 and CDR2: SGDLS and YYNGEE. V was clipped by 3 bases and J by 6 bases; unmatched bases: 11. The CDR3, as DNA: TGTGCCAGCAGCGCCATCCGGACAGGTGGTAATGGCTACACCTTC. This sequence encodes CASSAIRTGGNGYTF.